The 23 T cell receptor beta chains presented below share a single source sample, sequenced in a study of blood T cell repertoires in COVID-19. Produced via immunoSEQ multiplex PCR; TCRdb's table is partial and in-frame only. The sample contains about 330,000 clones, 87% of which appear only once. Sequenced sample: PBMCs or T cells enriched from blood (not recorded which). These receptors came from a young woman who had recovered from COVID-19.

The V call is TRBV7-2, the J call TRBJ2-7; 9 positions agree with TRBD1. Per the germline V gene, CDR1 is SGHTA and CDR2 is FQGNSA. This CDR3 has 14 residues. Trimming at V came to 7 bases and at J to 2 bases, leaving 6 bases not matched to a gene. CDR3 nucleotide sequence: TGTGCCAGCAAGGGGGGACAGGGCGCCTACGAGCAGTACTTC. It yields the protein CASKGGQGAYEQYF.

The chain recombines TRBV4-1 with TRBJ2-7; 11 bases are shared with TRBD1. Germline loops: CDR1 MGHRA, CDR2 YSYEKL. This CDR3 is 15 amino acids long. V lost 4 bases and J lost 6; bases outside the gene matches: 8. CDR3 DNA sequence: TGCGCCAGCAGCCTTCCCGGGACAGGGGGTTTCGAGCAGTACTTC. Residues: CASSLPGTGGFEQYF.

The genes are TRBV7-2 and TRBJ1-2, with unresolved D. CDR1 and CDR2 (germline): SGHTA, FQGNSA. The CDR3 has 16 amino acids. V was cut by 1 base and J by 4 bases, with 16 bases left in between. The CDR3: CASSLVGQRGSYGYTF. In DNA form, the CDR3 reads TGTGCCAGCAGCTTAGTAGGGCAGAGAGGGAGCTATGGCTACACCTTC.

This clone was detected only once. The CDR3, as DNA: TGTGCCAGTAAAAGACAGGGGAACAGTGAGCCCCAGCATTTT. It translates to CASKRQGNSEPQHF. This chain connects TRBV19 to TRBJ1-5; 8 bases agree with TRBD1. The length of the CDR3 is 14 residues. From germline, CDR1 is LNHDA and CDR2 SQIVND (reference sequence). V was clipped by 7 bases and J by 8 bases; unmatched bases: 10.

This chain joins TRBV11-1 and TRBJ2-7, with D possibly TRBD1 on 6 matching bases. The ends were cut back, 3 bases at V and 0 bases at J, with 15 bases in the middle. The CDR3 consists of 16 residues. Germline assignment: CDR1 SGHAT and CDR2 FQDESV (reference sequence). CDR3 in DNA: TGTGCCAGCAGCTTCGCCGGGACAACCGGCTCCTACGAGCAGTACTTC. Translated: CASSFAGTTGSYEQYF.

The V gene is TRBV5-6, the J gene TRBJ2-3, with a weak D call TRBD1 (6 bases). The length of the CDR3 is 15 residues. The V end was cut by 0 bases, the J end by 0 bases, with 8 bases between. Germline V gives CDR1 SGHDT, CDR2 YYEEEE. CDR3 loop: CASSLGTASTDTQYF. The CDR3 nucleotides are TGTGCCAGCAGCTTGGGGACAGCTAGCACAGATACGCAGTATTTT.

CDR3 in amino acids: CASSQRGGRYNEQFF. In DNA form, the CDR3 reads TGTGCCAGCAGCCAACGGGGGGGCCGGTACAATGAGCAGTTCTTC. The chain joins TRBV7-2 to TRBJ2-1; 8 bases match TRBD2. The CDR3 sequence is 15 residues long. The junction had 7 bases not matched to a gene; V was cut back by 5 bases and J by 4 bases. Germline assignment: CDR1 SGHTA and CDR2 FQGNSA.

V gene TRBV30 combines with J gene TRBJ1-6, with 9 bases lining up with TRBD1. Germline CDR1 GTSNPN, CDR2 SVGIG (reference sequence). The V and J ends lost 0 bases and 6 bases, in that order; junction bases with no gene match: 6. The CDR3 has 16 amino acids. This CDR3 is CAWSVGTGLGNSPLHF. CDR3 DNA sequence: TGTGCCTGGAGTGTTGGGACAGGGTTGGGTAATTCACCCCTCCACTTT.

The chain links TRBV18 to TRBJ2-3; 8 positions match TRBD1. Unmatched junction bases numbered 1, after V lost 3 bases and J lost 2 bases. Germline V CDR1 and CDR2: KGHSH, LQKENI. There are 14 residues in the CDR3. CDR3 residues: CASSPTGDTDTQYF. The DNA for the CDR3 is TGTGCCAGCTCACCGACAGGGGACACAGATACGCAGTATTTT.

The CDR3 loop is CASSSTRGHYGYTF. CDR3 DNA: TGTGCCAGCAGCTCGACCAGGGGGCACTATGGCTACACCTTC. This sequence joins TRBV7-2 and TRBJ1-2, with 8 bases identical to TRBD1. The CDR3 is 14 residues long. V lost 4 bases and J lost 3; bases outside the gene matches: 4. Germline CDR1 reads SGHTA; CDR2 reads FQGNSA.

This rearrangement joins TRBV9 to TRBJ1-5, with TRBD1 as a possible D gene (5 bases). Germline CDR1 is SGDLS and CDR2 is YYNGEE. V was trimmed by 2 bases and J by 1 base, leaving 7 bases between them. There are 14 residues in the CDR3. DNA of the CDR3: TGTGCCAGCAGCGTGTCAGGGAGCAATCAGCCCCAGCATTTT. Residues: CASSVSGSNQPQHF.

The V and J genes are TRBV14 and TRBJ1-4, with TRBD1 as a possible D gene (5 bases). V gave up 4 bases and J gave up 6 bases, with 12 bases separating them. Germline CDR1 SGHDN, CDR2 FVKESK. This CDR3 comprises 14 residues. The CDR3 region is CASSLLGGDEKLFF. CDR3 coding DNA: TGTGCCAGCAGCCTACTAGGAGGGGATGAAAAACTGTTTTTT. The full variable domain, rest sourced from reference TRBV14 and TRBJ1-4, is EAGVTQFPSHSVIEKGQTVTLRCDPISGHDNLYWYRRVMGKEIKFLLHFVKESKQDESGMPNNRFLAERTGGTYSTLKVQPAELEDSGVYFCASSLLGGDEKLFFGSGTQLSVL.

This clone was seen once. The V call is TRBV7-8, the J call TRBJ1-6, with D maybe TRBD1 (5 bases). V was shortened by 2 bases and J by 9 bases, with 11 bases between the two germline ends. Looked up from germline, CDR1 is SGHVS and CDR2 is FQNEAQ. The CDR3 extends over 14 amino acids. CDR3 residues: CASSLPQGSSPLHF. The CDR3 DNA reads TGTGCCAGCAGCTTACCGCAGGGTTCTTCACCCCTCCACTTT.

This chain joins TRBV7-2 and TRBJ2-6; perhaps TRBD1 as D (6 bases). Germline V CDR1 and CDR2: SGHTA, FQGNSA. V was cut by 3 bases and J by 1 base, with 16 bases left in between. The CDR3 sequence is 18 residues long. Written as DNA, the CDR3 is TGTGCCAGCAGCTTGTACGCAGGGGTACCTTCTGGGGCCAACGTCCTGACTTTC. Encoded protein: CASSLYAGVPSGANVLTF.

The chain couples TRBV18 to TRBJ1-4, with 9 positions matching TRBD1. The germline CDR1 and CDR2 sequences are KGHSH and LQKENI. This CDR3 has 16 amino acids. The V and J ends lost 5 bases and 4 bases, in that order; junction bases with no gene match: 8. CDR3 protein: CASSAGTGSVNEKLFF. Written as DNA, the CDR3 is TGTGCCAGCTCAGCAGGGACAGGGTCCGTTAATGAAAAACTGTTTTTT.

The V call is TRBV7-2, the J call TRBJ1-5; D gene uncertain. V gave up 3 bases and J gave up 5 bases, with 8 bases separating them. The CDR3 length is 13 residues. The germline gives CDR1 SGHTA, CDR2 FQGNSA. CDR3: CASSLALHQPQHF. As DNA, the CDR3 is TGTGCCAGCAGCTTGGCCCTCCATCAGCCCCAGCATTTT.

CDR3 nucleotide sequence: TGCGCCAGCAGCACCGGGACAGGTCTCTACGAGCAGTACTTC. Its translation is CASSTGTGLYEQYF. This rearrangement joins TRBV5-1 to TRBJ2-7, with 8 nucleotides matching TRBD1. V shed 4 bases, J shed 3 bases, and the junction held 6 bases outside the gene matches. The CDR3 has 14 residues. In germline, CDR1 is SGHRS, CDR2 YFSETQ. The variable domain in full, with the rest retrieved from reference TRBV5-1 and TRBJ2-7, is KAGVTQTPRYLIKTRGQQVTLSCSPISGHRSVSWYQQTPGQGLQFLFEYFSETQRNKGNFPGRFSGRQFSNSRSEMNVSTLELGDSALYLCASSTGTGLYEQYFGPGTRLTVT.

This chain links TRBV6-1 with TRBJ1-5, with D unresolved. The CDR3 is made up of 15 amino acids. Trimming took off 2 bases at V and 4 bases at J, with 12 bases between the two ends. Germline CDR1 and CDR2: MNHNS and SASEGT. The CDR3 DNA is TGTGCCAGCAGTGAAACGATCGGAGGGAATCAGCCCCAGCATTTT. It specifies CASSETIGGNQPQHF.

This chain connects TRBV27 to TRBJ1-5; D is perhaps TRBD1 (5 bases). Germline V gene lookup returns CDR1 MNHEY and CDR2 SMNVEV (reference sequence). The V and J ends lost 7 bases and 4 bases respectively, with 11 bases between them. The CDR3 extends over 13 amino acids. This CDR3 reads CASKAGKNQPQHF. The CDR3 region has the DNA TGTGCCAGCAAGGCAGGGAAAAATCAGCCCCAGCATTTT.

The rearrangement joins TRBV19 to TRBJ1-4; 7 bases align to TRBD1. Looked up from germline, CDR1 is LNHDA and CDR2 is SQIVND (reference sequence). CDR3 length: 13 residues. Germline trimming cut 4 bases from V and 8 bases from J; bases unmatched to any gene: 4. In DNA, the CDR3 is TGTGCCAGTAGTACCTCGACAGGGGAAAAACTGTTTTTT. This sequence encodes CASSTSTGEKLFF.

The genes are TRBV27 and TRBJ2-3, with TRBD1 matching 8 bases. Germline values: CDR1 MNHEY, CDR2 SMNVEV (reference sequence). The CDR3 is 17 amino acids. The ends lost 6 bases at V and 1 base at J; junction bases unmatched: 12. CDR3 in amino acids: CASSQDRDGWGTDTQYF. CDR3 DNA: TGTGCCAGCAGCCAGGACAGGGATGGCTGGGGCACAGATACGCAGTATTTT.

The gene calls are TRBV6-6 and TRBJ2-5, with D possibly being TRBD1 (5 bases). The CDR3 runs to 14 residues. V lost 7 bases and J 5 bases, leaving 17 bases between the germline ends. Germline V gives CDR1 MNHNY, CDR2 SVGAGI (reference sequence). The CDR3 is CASNPGGHSETQYF. Here the CDR3 DNA reads TGTGCCAGCAACCCGGGTGGACATTCGGAGACCCAGTACTTC.

This clone was recorded only once. The rearrangement uses TRBV6-2 or TRBV6-3 and TRBJ2-7; the match to TRBD1 covers 8 bases. Germline-derived CDR1 and CDR2 are MNHEY and SVGEGT. V was pared by 2 bases and J by 5 bases, with 11 bases of the junction left unmatched. The CDR3 is made up of 16 amino acids. CDR3 in DNA: TGTGCCAGCAGTTACCCTCCGGGACAGGAAACGCACGAGCAGTACTTC. It yields the protein CASSYPPGQETHEQYF.